Listed below are T cell receptor beta chains from one sample, sequenced in a study of CD8 T cells in ankylosing spondylitis. TCRdb used MiXCR to reprocess the 5' RACE reads, holding one entry per CDR3 protein. The sample consists of about 130,000 distinct CDR3 sequences, about 6.4% of them appearing once. Input material: blood, either unsorted or a sorted T cell fraction (not recorded which). Receptors were obtained from a male donor with ankylosing spondylitis or in good health (not recorded which). Each CDR3 is given with its conserved first and last residue. A D gene is named only where the DNA matches it firmly. Clone size is shown for a subset of rows, as once, few, many or a class of expanded clone.

NA,TRBJ1-2,NA,TRBV4-2,CASSAGLFGYTF,TGTGCCAGCAGCGCGGGGCTCTTTGGCTACACCTTC
TRBD2,TRBJ2-3,many,TRBV10-3,CAAGLAGTDTQYF,TGTGCCGCGGGACTAGCGGGTACAGATACGCAGTATTTT
NA,TRBJ2-3,many,TRBV5-1,CASSLVADTQYF,TGCGCCAGCAGCTTGGTGGCAGATACGCAGTATTTT
NA,TRBJ2-7,many,TRBV28,CASSLSSLYEQYF,TGTGCCAGCAGTTTAAGCAGTCTCTACGAGCAGTACTTC
NA,TRBJ2-5,many,TRBV2,CASSEGQPSQETQYF,TGTGCCAGCAGTGAAGGACAGCCTTCCCAAGAGACCCAGTACTTC
TRBD2,TRBJ2-3,many,TRBV4-1,CASSHIAGGNADTQYF,TGCGCCAGCAGCCACATAGCGGGAGGGAATGCAGATACGCAGTATTTT
NA,TRBJ2-7,many,TRBV18,CASSPTPGPEQYF,TGTGCCAGCTCACCCACCCCAGGACCGGAGCAGTACTTC
NA,TRBJ2-2,NA,TRBV20-1,CSALPRGNGELFF,TGCAGTGCCCTACCTCGGGGGAACGGGGAGCTGTTTTTT
TRBD1,TRBJ2-3,many,TRBV29-1,CSVSTGPTDTQYF,TGCAGCGTATCGACAGGGCCGACAGATACGCAGTATTTT
NA,TRBJ1-2,many,TRBV29-1,CSVSRGANYGYTF,TGCAGCGTGAGCAGGGGTGCGAACTATGGCTACACCTTC
TRBD1,TRBJ1-5,few,TRBV9,CASSVDRGGQPQHF,TGTGCCAGCAGCGTAGACAGGGGAGGACAGCCCCAGCATTTT
NA,TRBJ1-5,many,TRBV7-6,CASSLEPDQPQHF,TGTGCCAGCAGCTTAGAACCCGATCAGCCCCAGCATTTT
TRBD2,TRBJ2-5,many,TRBV12-3/TRBV12-4,CASSLPGGAKETQYF,TGTGCCAGCAGTTTACCCGGGGGGGCCAAAGAGACCCAGTACTTC
TRBD2,TRBJ2-3,many,TRBV5-1,CASSLTSASTDTQYF,TGCGCCAGCAGCTTAACTAGCGCTAGCACAGATACGCAGTATTTT
NA,TRBJ1-5,many,TRBV6-1,CASRQTAFSNQPQHF,TGTGCCAGCAGACAAACGGCCTTTAGCAATCAGCCCCAGCATTTT
NA,TRBJ2-3,many,TRBV5-1,CASSSFKQKIRTDTQYF,TGCGCCAGCAGCTCATTCAAACAGAAGATACGCACAGATACGCAGTATTTT
TRBD2,TRBJ2-5,many,TRBV7-9,CASSLVTSGETQYF,TGTGCCAGCAGCTTAGTTACTAGCGGGGAGACCCAGTACTTC
TRBD2,TRBJ2-1,many,TRBV7-2,CASSLAPLAGSYNEQFF,TGTGCCAGCAGCTTAGCCCCTCTAGCGGGCTCCTACAATGAGCAGTTCTTC
NA,TRBJ2-7,many,TRBV19,CASSTLAGRNEQYF,TGTGCCAGTAGTACGCTGGCGGGTCGCAACGAGCAGTACTTC
NA,TRBJ1-3,many,TRBV5-1,CASSATVSGNTIYF,TGCGCCAGCAGCGCGACGGTCTCTGGAAACACCATATATTTT
TRBD2,TRBJ2-1,many,TRBV18,CASSPGSGRANEQFF,TGTGCCAGCTCACCTGGTAGCGGGAGGGCAAATGAGCAGTTCTTC
NA,TRBJ2-3,many,TRBV5-1,CASSLDGVTTVTDTQYF,TGCGCCAGCAGCTTGGACGGGGTGACAACGGTCACAGATACGCAGTATTTT
TRBD2,TRBJ2-1,many,TRBV20-1,CSASGRGGPSLNEQFF,TGCAGTGCTAGTGGGCGGGGGGGCCCTTCCCTAAATGAGCAGTTCTTC
NA,TRBJ2-3,many,TRBV20-1,CSARSRAGLGTDTQYF,TGCAGTGCTAGATCCCGGGCCGGCCTCGGCACAGATACGCAGTATTTT
NA,TRBJ2-7,many,TRBV11-2,CASSLEVRNTYEQYF,TGTGCCAGCAGCTTAGAAGTCCGGAACACCTACGAGCAGTACTTC
NA,TRBJ1-1,many,TRBV5-1,CASSFGTMNTEAFF,TGCGCCAGCAGCTTCGGGACGATGAACACTGAAGCTTTCTTT
NA,TRBJ2-7,many,TRBV20-1,CSASFGIDSYEQYF,TGCAGTGCTAGTTTCGGGATAGATTCCTACGAGCAGTACTTC
NA,TRBJ1-2,many,TRBV21-1,CASSKAVGSHGYTF,TGTGCCAGCAGCAAAGCGGTCGGTTCCCATGGCTACACCTTC
NA,TRBJ2-3,many,TRBV7-3,CASSAQLTGPDTQYF,TGTGCCAGCAGCGCTCAGCTTACCGGCCCCGATACGCAGTATTTT
NA,TRBJ2-3,many,TRBV12-3/TRBV12-4,CASTISGATDTQYF,TGTGCCAGCACGATTTCAGGGGCCACAGATACGCAGTATTTT
NA,TRBJ2-2,NA,TRBV6-5,CASSSRETNTGELFF,TGTGCCAGCAGTTCCCGAGAAACGAACACCGGGGAGCTGTTTTTT
NA,TRBJ1-2,many,TRBV29-1,CSVDQTGYGYTF,TGCAGCGTTGACCAGACAGGATATGGCTACACCTTC
NA,TRBJ1-1,many,TRBV29-1,CSVVFPGSMNTEAFF,TGCAGCGTTGTATTCCCAGGGAGTATGAACACTGAAGCTTTCTTT
NA,TRBJ2-3,many,TRBV27,CASSLSALGDTQYF,TGTGCCAGCAGTTTATCGGCGCTTGGAGATACGCAGTATTTT
TRBD2,TRBJ2-3,many,TRBV5-1,CASSSQARAGGSSTDTQYF,TGCGCCAGCAGCTCCCAAGCGCGAGCGGGAGGTTCGAGCACAGATACGCAGTATTTT
TRBD1,TRBJ1-5,many,TRBV20-1,CSARDREGQPQHF,TGCAGTGCTAGGGACAGGGAAGGTCAGCCCCAGCATTTT
NA,TRBJ2-1,many,TRBV4-3,CASSPGSGRSYNEQFF,TGCGCCAGCAGCCCTGGAAGCGGGCGCTCCTACAATGAGCAGTTCTTC
NA,TRBJ2-2,many,TRBV12-3/TRBV12-4,CASSLTPNTGELFF,TGTGCCAGCAGCCTAACACCGAACACCGGGGAGCTGTTTTTT
NA,TRBJ2-2,few,TRBV7-9,CASSQGRKTTGELFF,TGTGCCAGCAGCCAGGGGCGAAAGACTACCGGGGAGCTGTTTTTT
TRBD2,TRBJ2-3,many,TRBV20-1,CSARDLREGTDTQYF,TGCAGTGCTAGAGATTTGCGGGAGGGCACAGATACGCAGTATTTT
TRBD1,TRBJ2-2,NA,TRBV20-1,CSARGTGGAGELFF,TGCAGTGCTAGAGGGACAGGCGGAGCCGGGGAGCTGTTTTTT
NA,TRBJ2-5,many,TRBV11-2,CASSVDQETQYF,TGTGCCAGCAGCGTGGACCAAGAGACCCAGTACTTC
NA,TRBJ1-4,many,TRBV5-5,CASRPLIEKLFF,TGTGCCAGCAGACCCTTGATTGAAAAACTGTTTTTT
NA,TRBJ2-7,few,TRBV7-2,CASRGGQEYEQYF,TGTGCCAGCAGGGGCGGGCAGGAATACGAGCAGTACTTC